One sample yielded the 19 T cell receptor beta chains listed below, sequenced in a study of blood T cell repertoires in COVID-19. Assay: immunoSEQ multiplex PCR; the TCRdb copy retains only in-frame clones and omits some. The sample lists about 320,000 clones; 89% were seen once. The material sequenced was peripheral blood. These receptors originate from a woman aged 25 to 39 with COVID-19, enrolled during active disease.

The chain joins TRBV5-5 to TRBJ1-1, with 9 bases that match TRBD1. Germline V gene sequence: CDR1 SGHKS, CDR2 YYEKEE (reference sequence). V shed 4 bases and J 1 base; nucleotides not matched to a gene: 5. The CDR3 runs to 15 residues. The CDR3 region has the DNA TGTGCCAGCAGCCTAACGACAGGGGGGAACACTGAAGCTTTCTTT. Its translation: CASSLTTGGNTEAFF.

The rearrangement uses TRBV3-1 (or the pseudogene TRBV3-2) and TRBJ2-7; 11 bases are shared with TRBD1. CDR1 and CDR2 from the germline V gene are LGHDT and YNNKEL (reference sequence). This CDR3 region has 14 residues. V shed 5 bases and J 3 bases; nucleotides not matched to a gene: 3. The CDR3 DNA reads TGTGCCAGCAGCAGGACAGGGGGCATCTACGAGCAGTACTTC. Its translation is CASSRTGGIYEQYF.

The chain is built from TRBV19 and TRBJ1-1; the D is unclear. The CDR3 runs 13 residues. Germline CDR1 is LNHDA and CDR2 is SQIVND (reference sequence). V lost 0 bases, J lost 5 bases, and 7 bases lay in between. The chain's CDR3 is CASSIDLETEAFF. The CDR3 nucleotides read TGTGCCAGTAGTATAGATCTGGAGACTGAAGCTTTCTTT.

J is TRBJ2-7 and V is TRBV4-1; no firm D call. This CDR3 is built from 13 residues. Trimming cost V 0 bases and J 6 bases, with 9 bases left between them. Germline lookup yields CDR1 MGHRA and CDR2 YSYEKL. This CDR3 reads CASSQDPRFEQYF. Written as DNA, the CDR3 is TGCGCCAGCAGCCAAGATCCCAGGTTCGAGCAGTACTTC.

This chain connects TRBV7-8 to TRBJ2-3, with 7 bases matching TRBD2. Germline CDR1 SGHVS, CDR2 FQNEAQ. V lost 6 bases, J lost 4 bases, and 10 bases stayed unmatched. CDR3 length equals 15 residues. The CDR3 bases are TGTGCCAGCAGTCCGGGGGGTTTAGTGGCAGATACGCAGTATTTT. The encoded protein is CASSPGGLVADTQYF.

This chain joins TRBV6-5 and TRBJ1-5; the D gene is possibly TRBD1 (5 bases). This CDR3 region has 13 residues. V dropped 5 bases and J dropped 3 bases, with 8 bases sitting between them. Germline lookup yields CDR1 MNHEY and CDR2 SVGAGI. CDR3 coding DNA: TGTGCCAGCAGTCAGGGTTTCAATCAGCCCCAGCATTTT. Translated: CASSQGFNQPQHF.

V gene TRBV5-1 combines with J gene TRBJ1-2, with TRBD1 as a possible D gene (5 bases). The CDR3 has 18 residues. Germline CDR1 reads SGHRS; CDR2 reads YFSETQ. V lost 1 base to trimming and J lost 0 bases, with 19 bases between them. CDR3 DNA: TGCGCCAGCAGCTTGTTAGGGGCTCGGGGGTCTCCTAACTATGGCTACACCTTC. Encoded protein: CASSLLGARGSPNYGYTF.

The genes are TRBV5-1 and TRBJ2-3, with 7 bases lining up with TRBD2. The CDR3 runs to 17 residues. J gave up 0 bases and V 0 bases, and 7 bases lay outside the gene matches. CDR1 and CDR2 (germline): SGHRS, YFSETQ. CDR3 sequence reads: CASSLAPSGLSTDTQYF. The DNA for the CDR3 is TGCGCCAGCAGCTTGGCTCCTAGCGGTCTGAGCACAGATACGCAGTATTTT.

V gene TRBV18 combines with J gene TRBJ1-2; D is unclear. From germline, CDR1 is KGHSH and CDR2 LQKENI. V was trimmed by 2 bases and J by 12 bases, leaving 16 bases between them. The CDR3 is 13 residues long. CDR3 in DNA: TGTGCCAGCTCACCATCGGGCGAGCCGGGGAACACCTTC. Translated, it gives CASSPSGEPGNTF.

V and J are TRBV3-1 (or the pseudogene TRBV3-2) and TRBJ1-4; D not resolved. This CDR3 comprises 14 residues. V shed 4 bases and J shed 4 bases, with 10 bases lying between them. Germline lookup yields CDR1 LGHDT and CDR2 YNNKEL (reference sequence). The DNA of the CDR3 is TGTGCCAGCAGCCCCACGGGAGTTAATGAAAAACTGTTTTTT. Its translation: CASSPTGVNEKLFF.

This chain's CDR3 is CASSQGGGNQPQHF. The CDR3 DNA reads as TGTGCCAGCAGCCAAGGGGGGGGGAATCAGCCCCAGCATTTT. V usage is TRBV3-1 (or the pseudogene TRBV3-2) and J usage is TRBJ1-5; a possible D gene is TRBD1 (5 bases). This CDR3 has 14 residues. Germline V gene lookup returns CDR1 LGHDT and CDR2 YNNKEL (reference sequence). The V end lost 1 base, the J end lost 4 bases, and 8 bases lay between the germline ends.

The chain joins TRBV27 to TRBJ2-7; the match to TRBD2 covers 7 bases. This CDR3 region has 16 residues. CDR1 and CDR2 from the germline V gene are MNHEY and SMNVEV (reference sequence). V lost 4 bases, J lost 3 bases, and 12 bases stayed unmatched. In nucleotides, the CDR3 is TGTGCCAGCAGTTCTAGCGGAGGGAAATCTCACTACGAGCAGTACTTC. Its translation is CASSSSGGKSHYEQYF.

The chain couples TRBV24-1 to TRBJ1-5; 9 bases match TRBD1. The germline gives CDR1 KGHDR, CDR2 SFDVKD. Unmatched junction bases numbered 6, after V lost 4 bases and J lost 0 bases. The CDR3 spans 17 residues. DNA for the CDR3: TGTGCCACCAGTGACCCCGGGACAGGGCTTAGCAATCAGCCCCAGCATTTT. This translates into CATSDPGTGLSNQPQHF.

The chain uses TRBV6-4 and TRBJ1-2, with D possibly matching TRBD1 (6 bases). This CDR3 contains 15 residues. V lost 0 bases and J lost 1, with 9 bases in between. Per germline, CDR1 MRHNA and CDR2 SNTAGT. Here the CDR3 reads CASSDSGADNYGYTF. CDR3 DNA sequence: TGTGCCAGCAGTGACTCGGGGGCTGATAACTATGGCTACACCTTC.

CDR3 in amino acids: CASSAHRETEAFF. CDR3 bases: TGTGCCAGCAGTGCACACAGGGAGACTGAAGCTTTCTTT. This rearrangement joins TRBV12-3 or TRBV12-4 to TRBJ1-1; D is possibly TRBD1 (6 bases). V lost 5 bases, J lost 5 bases, and 12 bases lay in between. This CDR3 contains 13 residues.

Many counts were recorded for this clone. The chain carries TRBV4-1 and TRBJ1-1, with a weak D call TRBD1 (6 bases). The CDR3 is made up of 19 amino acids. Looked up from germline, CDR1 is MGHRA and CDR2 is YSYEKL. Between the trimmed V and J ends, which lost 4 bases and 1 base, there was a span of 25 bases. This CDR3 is CASSRRFETGRRSNTEAFF. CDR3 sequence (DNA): TGCGCCAGCAGCCGCCGGTTCGAAACAGGGAGACGATCGAACACTGAAGCTTTCTTT.

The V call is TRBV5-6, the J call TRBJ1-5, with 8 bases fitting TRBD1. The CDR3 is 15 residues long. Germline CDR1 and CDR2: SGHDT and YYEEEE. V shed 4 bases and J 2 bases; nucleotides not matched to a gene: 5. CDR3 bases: TGTGCCAGCAGCGGCGACAGGGGAGGCAATCAGCCCCAGCATTTT. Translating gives CASSGDRGGNQPQHF.

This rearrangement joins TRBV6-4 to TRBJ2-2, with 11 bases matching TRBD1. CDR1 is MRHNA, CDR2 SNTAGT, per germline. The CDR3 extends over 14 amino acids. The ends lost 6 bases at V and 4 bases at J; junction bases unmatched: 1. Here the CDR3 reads CASSGTGGTGELFF. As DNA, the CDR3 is TGTGCCAGCAGCGGGACAGGGGGCACCGGGGAGCTGTTTTTT.

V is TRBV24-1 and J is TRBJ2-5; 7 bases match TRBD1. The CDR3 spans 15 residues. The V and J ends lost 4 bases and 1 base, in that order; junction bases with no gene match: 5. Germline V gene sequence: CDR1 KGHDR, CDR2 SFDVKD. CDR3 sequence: CATSEGRQGQETQYF. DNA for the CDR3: TGTGCCACCAGTGAGGGAAGACAGGGCCAAGAGACCCAGTACTTC.